A single sample is the source of the 28 T cell receptor beta chains below, sequenced in a study of OX40 agonist ivuxolimab in advanced cancers. Method: immunoSEQ multiplex PCR; TCRdb's copy keeps in-frame clones and lacks some. This sample carries 75,000 to 95,000 clones, roughly 90% of them seen once, and the ten largest clones take approximately 11%. Specimen: CD4+ or CD8+ T cells sorted from blood, collected in a trial of the OX40 agonist ivuxolimab. The receptors were gathered from an adult with an advanced solid tumor such as melanoma, head and neck, liver or kidney cancer.

The J gene is TRBJ2-5, the V gene TRBV18; D not certain. CDR3 size: 14 residues. V was pared by 2 bases and J by 1 base, with 8 bases between. Germline V gene lookup returns CDR1 KGHSH and CDR2 LQKENI. The CDR3 is CASSPVRVQETQYF. Here the CDR3 DNA reads TGTGCCAGCTCACCAGTCCGAGTCCAAGAGACCCAGTACTTC.

CDR3 bases: TGTGCCAGCTGTGGGAAATATCGTGGAGAGACCCAGTACTTC. Protein: CASCGKYRGETQYF. This sequence joins TRBV6-1 and TRBJ2-5; no clear D. This CDR3 spans 14 amino acids. V shed 8 bases and J shed 4 bases, with 17 bases lying between them. CDR1 MNHNS and CDR2 SASEGT come from the germline V gene.

This chain joins TRBV14 and TRBJ1-2; maybe TRBD1 (6 bases). Trimming stripped 2 bases from V and 14 bases from J, with 15 bases between. Germline V gene lookup returns CDR1 SGHDN and CDR2 FVKESK. The CDR3 runs 12 residues. The CDR3 region has the DNA TGTGCCAGCAGCCAACTCAGGGGAGAAGGTACCTTC. Amino acid sequence: CASSQLRGEGTF.

This clone came up once. V is TRBV19 and J is TRBJ1-2, with 9 bases that match TRBD1. The CDR3 totals 15 residues. Germline V lookup: CDR1 LNHDA, CDR2 SQIVND (reference sequence). Trimming took 3 bases from V and 6 from J; bases not matched to a gene: 8. The CDR3 sequence: CASSITGTGLNGYTF. The CDR3 DNA is TGTGCCAGTAGTATCACCGGGACAGGGTTAAATGGCTACACCTTC.

This clone was observed a handful of times. V is TRBV10-3 and J is TRBJ2-7; 11 nucleotides agree with TRBD2. Germline values: CDR1 ENHRY, CDR2 SYGVKD. There are 13 residues in the CDR3. V lost 8 bases and J lost 9; bases outside the gene matches: 9. This chain's CDR3 is CAIQEASGGTQYF. The DNA of the CDR3 is TGTGCCATCCAAGAGGCTAGCGGGGGGACGCAGTACTTC.

The chain recombines TRBV6-1 with TRBJ2-2; D is perhaps TRBD1 or TRBD2 (6 bases each). Between the trimmed V and J ends, which lost 6 bases and 5 bases, there was a span of 13 bases. The CDR3 extends over 14 amino acids. From germline, CDR1 is MNHNS and CDR2 SASEGT. The CDR3 sequence is CASSEQGGTGELFF. In DNA, the CDR3 is TGTGCCAGCAGCGAACAGGGAGGTACCGGGGAGCTGTTTTTT.

The rearrangement links TRBV29-1 to TRBJ2-2; no definite D call. CDR1 and CDR2 (germline): SQVTM, ANQGSEA. This CDR3 is built from 11 residues. V was shortened by 6 bases and J by 5 bases, with 7 bases between the two germline ends. CDR3 nucleotides: TGCAGCGTCCTCAAGACCGGGGAGCTGTTTTTT. The encoded protein is CSVLKTGELFF.

The chain carries TRBV29-1 and TRBJ2-5; a possible D gene is TRBD2 (6 bases). CDR3 length: 14 residues. Germline lookup yields CDR1 SQVTM and CDR2 ANQGSEA. V was pared by 4 bases and J by 3 bases, with 15 bases between. In nucleotides, the CDR3 is TGCAGCGTTGTAGTGGGGGGTATGAAAGAGACCCAGTACTTC. Translating gives CSVVVGGMKETQYF.

A word on this clone: Other DNA variants within this sample encode the same CDR3. The rearrangement joins TRBV7-6 to TRBJ2-7; the match to TRBD2 covers 10 bases. The CDR3 is 15 residues long. Germline V CDR1 and CDR2: SGHVS, FNYEAQ. V trimming: 3 bases; J trimming: 4 bases; junction bases outside the gene matches: 6. CDR3 in DNA: TGTGCCAGCAGCTTGGGCAGCGGGGGGGCTTACGAGCAGTACTTC. As protein: CASSLGSGGAYEQYF. The full variable domain, with the rest looked up from reference TRBV7-6 and TRBJ2-7, is GAGVSQSPRYKVTKRGQDVALRCDPISGHVSLYWYRQALGQGPEFLTYFNYEAQQDKSGLPNDRFSAERPEGSISTLTIQRTEQRDSAMYRCASSLGSGGAYEQYFGPGTRLTVT.

The chain has TRBV10-3 and TRBJ2-1; 8 nucleotides match TRBD2. CDR3 length: 13 amino acids. V lost 6 bases to trimming and J lost 7 bases; unmatched junction nucleotides: 5. CDR1 ENHRY and CDR2 SYGVKD come from the germline V gene. This CDR3 is CAIRTSAGNEQFF. The CDR3 DNA follows: TGTGCCATCAGGACTAGCGCGGGTAATGAGCAGTTCTTC.

The chain links TRBV5-1 to TRBJ2-7; D might be TRBD2 (6 bases). V dropped 1 base and J dropped 3 bases, with 14 bases sitting between them. Germline values: CDR1 SGHRS, CDR2 YFSETQ. This CDR3 spans 15 amino acids. CDR3 DNA: TGCGCCAGCAGCTTGTCATGGCGGGGCCTCTACGAGCAGTACTTC. Translation: CASSLSWRGLYEQYF.

This rearrangement joins TRBV5-1 to TRBJ2-5; no clear D gene. Germline V gene lookup returns CDR1 SGHRS and CDR2 YFSETQ. V shed 7 bases and J shed 3 bases, with 13 bases lying between them. The CDR3 has 13 residues. CDR3 DNA sequence: TGCGCCAGCTTGTCCAGCCCGGAAGAGACCCAGTACTTC. It translates to CASLSSPEETQYF.

The chain is built from TRBV5-1 and TRBJ1-1; weak D call: TRBD1 (5 bases). Germline assignment: CDR1 SGHRS and CDR2 YFSETQ. V lost 5 bases to trimming and J lost 1 base, with 9 bases between them. This CDR3 has 13 residues. This CDR3 is CASRGTQNTEAFF. In DNA form, the CDR3 reads TGCGCCAGCAGGGGGACCCAGAACACTGAAGCTTTCTTT.

The J gene is TRBJ2-5, the V gene TRBV2; TRBD1 matches 7 bases. Germline V CDR1 and CDR2: SNHLY, FYNNEI. V was clipped by 6 bases and J by 3 bases; unmatched bases: 7. This CDR3 spans 14 amino acids. The CDR3, as DNA: TGTGCCAGCAGGACAGGGTTGTCGGAAGAGACCCAGTACTTC. This gives the protein CASRTGLSEETQYF. The full variable domain, with the rest looked up from reference TRBV2 and TRBJ2-5, is EPEVTQTPSHQVTQMGQEVILRCVPISNHLYFYWYRQILGQKVEFLVSFYNNEISEKSEIFDDQFSVERPDGSNFTLKIRSTKLEDSAMYFCASRTGLSEETQYFGPGTRLLVL.

The V and J genes are TRBV28 and TRBJ1-1; TRBD1 might be the D (5 bases). In germline, CDR1 is MDHEN, CDR2 SYDVKM. The CDR3 consists of 14 residues. V shed 3 bases and J shed 2 bases, with 10 bases lying between them. DNA for the CDR3: TGTGCCAGCAGTTTCGGGGGGGTCAACACTGAAGCTTTCTTT. This gives the protein CASSFGGVNTEAFF.

This chain links TRBV10-2 with TRBJ2-5; D remains ambiguous. CDR1 and CDR2 from the germline V gene are WSHSY and SAAADI. V dropped 4 bases and J dropped 7 bases, with 16 bases sitting between them. This CDR3 is built from 14 residues. CDR3 DNA sequence: TGCGCCAGCAGTGCATCCGGTTGGGGTGGGACCCAGTACTTC. Translating gives CASSASGWGGTQYF.

The gene calls are TRBV19 and TRBJ1-2; 7 nucleotides match TRBD1. The CDR3 contains 19 residues. Trimming took 5 bases from V and 4 from J; bases not matched to a gene: 22. Germline V CDR1 and CDR2: LNHDA, SQIVND (reference sequence). The CDR3 region is CASSSRAPNRDRPLYGYTF. In nucleotides, the CDR3 is TGTGCCAGTAGTTCGCGTGCGCCGAACCGGGACAGACCCCTCTATGGCTACACCTTC. Filled out from reference TRBV19 and TRBJ1-2, the complete variable domain reads DGGITQSPKYLFRKEGQNVTLSCEQNLNHDAMYWYRQDPGQGLRLIYYSQIVNDFQKGDIAEGYSVSREKKESFPLTVTSAQKNPTAFYLCASSSRAPNRDRPLYGYTFGSGTRLTVV.

This clone was counted between two and nine times. The chain uses TRBV6-1 and TRBJ1-6; D remains unclear. The CDR3 totals 13 residues. Per the germline V gene, CDR1 is MNHNS and CDR2 is SASEGT. V lost 4 bases and J lost 9, with 10 bases in between. CDR3 DNA sequence: TGTGCCAGCAGTGGAGTGGGGATTTCACCCCTCCACTTT. It translates to CASSGVGISPLHF.

This chain joins TRBV27 and TRBJ1-1, with a tentative D call TRBD1 (5 bases). The CDR3 consists of 16 residues. CDR1 and CDR2 (germline): MNHEY, SMNVEV (reference sequence). The V end lost 6 bases, the J end lost 0 bases, and 17 bases lay between the germline ends. DNA of the CDR3: TGTGCCAGCAGCCCCCAGGGCGGACACCTGAACACTGAAGCTTTCTTT. This translates into CASSPQGGHLNTEAFF.

The chain employs TRBV6-5 and TRBJ1-2; the D gene is possibly TRBD1 (5 bases). From germline, CDR1 is MNHEY and CDR2 SVGAGI. The CDR3 length is 12 residues. Trimming removed 4 bases at V and 5 bases at J, with 8 bases between. The CDR3 sequence: CASSFTGYGYTF. The CDR3 DNA reads TGTGCCAGCAGTTTTACAGGATATGGCTACACCTTC.

This clone was detected once. The rearrangement uses TRBV21-1 and TRBJ2-5; the table's TRBD1 call for D was not verified on the DNA. TRBV21-1 is shown as a pseudogene. The CDR3 is 15 amino acids. CDR3: CASSRDRGPQETQYF. The CDR3 DNA is TGTGCCAGCAGCCGAGACAGGGGACCTCAAGAGACCCAGTACTTC.

This sequence joins TRBV19 and TRBJ2-7; 10 bases match TRBD1. J was trimmed by 6 bases and V by 1 base; bases with no gene match: 12. CDR1 is LNHDA, CDR2 SQIVND, per germline (reference sequence). This CDR3 region has 17 residues. In nucleotides, the CDR3 is TGTGCCAGTAGTATAGGAAAAGTGCGGACAGGGGGTCGCGAGCAGTACTTC. This translates into CASSIGKVRTGGREQYF. The entire variable domain, with the rest obtained from reference TRBV19 and TRBJ2-7, is as follows: DGGITQSPKYLFRKEGQNVTLSCEQNLNHDAMYWYRQDPGQGLRLIYYSQIVNDFQKGDIAEGYSVSREKKESFPLTVTSAQKNPTAFYLCASSIGKVRTGGREQYFGPGTRLTVT.

The chain combines TRBV28 with TRBJ2-7, with D uncertain. The length of the CDR3 is 13 residues. V lost 4 bases and J lost 5, with 12 bases in between. Germline CDR1 and CDR2: MDHEN and SYDVKM. CDR3 DNA sequence: TGTGCCAGCAGTTCTCCCCTTACGGACGAGCAGTACTTC. Encoded protein: CASSSPLTDEQYF.

The chain uses TRBV2 and TRBJ2-3, with 12 bases matching TRBD2. Germline values: CDR1 SNHLY, CDR2 FYNNEI. CDR3 length: 14 amino acids. Trimming cost V 4 bases and J 4 bases; bases outside gene matches: 0. DNA of the CDR3: TGTGCCAGCAGTGGGACTAGCGGGGCAGATACGCAGTATTTT. Its protein is CASSGTSGADTQYF. Variable domain in full (rest from reference TRBV2 and TRBJ2-3): EPEVTQTPSHQVTQMGQEVILRCVPISNHLYFYWYRQILGQKVEFLVSFYNNEISEKSEIFDDQFSVERPDGSNFTLKIRSTKLEDSAMYFCASSGTSGADTQYFGPGTRLTVL.

The rearrangement joins TRBV19 to TRBJ1-3, with D unclear. The CDR3 runs 16 residues. Germline CDR1 reads LNHDA; CDR2 reads SQIVND (reference sequence). V lost 1 base to trimming and J lost 0 bases, with 10 bases between them. DNA of the CDR3: TGTGCCAGTAGTATAGTTTACGGCTTCTCTGGAAACACCATATATTTT. Protein product: CASSIVYGFSGNTIYF.

The V gene is TRBV13, the J gene TRBJ2-5, with 9 bases lining up with TRBD2. Matching the DNA end better, TRBJ2-7 makes the J call doubtful. Germline V lookup: CDR1 PRHDT, CDR2 FYEKMQ (reference sequence). This CDR3 region has 15 residues. CDR3 sequence: CASSTRGGATYEQYF. The CDR3 DNA sequence: TGTGCCAGCAGCACCCGCGGGGGGGCCACTTACGAGCAGTACTTC.

This chain links TRBV15 with TRBJ1-2, with D unresolved. The germline gives CDR1 LNHNV, CDR2 YYDKDF (reference sequence). The V end was cut by 3 bases, the J end by 8 bases, with 10 bases between. CDR3 size: 12 residues. The CDR3 DNA reads TGTGCCACCAGCAGGAGGGTAGGAGGCTACACCTTC. It is translated as CATSRRVGGYTF. The whole variable domain, filled in from reference TRBV15 and TRBJ1-2, reads DAMVIQNPRYQVTQFGKPVTLSCSQTLNHNVMYWYQQKSSQAPKLLFHYYDKDFNNEADTPDNFQSRRPNTSFCFLDIRSPGLGDTAMYLCATSRRVGGYTFGSGTRLTVV.

CDR3 loop: CSVVGGEFTEAFF. Here the CDR3 DNA reads TGCAGCGTTGTGGGGGGCGAGTTCACTGAAGCTTTCTTT. The V and J genes are TRBV29-1 and TRBJ1-1; D perhaps matches TRBD1 (6 bases). The V gene lost 4 bases and the J gene lost 4 bases, with 13 bases spanning the gap. The CDR3 contains 13 residues. CDR1 is SQVTM and CDR2 is ANQGSEA in the germline V gene.